This T cell receptor beta chain was observed in a study of blood T cell dynamics during melanoma immunotherapy. Only in-frame clones appear in the TCRdb table, and some are missing; sequencing was by immunoSEQ multiplex PCR. Here the sample spans approximately 12,000 clones, just under 90% being singletons. The V gene's germline CDR1 is MDHEN and CDR2 SYDVKM. V gave up 6 bases and J gave up 4 bases, with 7 bases separating them. The CDR3 contains 13 residues. Time point in this sample: pre-treatment baseline. Sequences were derived from blood, sampled from a patient treated with checkpoint blockade. The receptor comes from a human donor with melanoma. V gene TRBV28 combines with J gene TRBJ1-6; D is ambiguous. The DNA of the CDR3 is TGTGCCAGCAGCACACCATATAATTCACCCCTCCACTTT. Protein: CASSTPYNSPLHF.